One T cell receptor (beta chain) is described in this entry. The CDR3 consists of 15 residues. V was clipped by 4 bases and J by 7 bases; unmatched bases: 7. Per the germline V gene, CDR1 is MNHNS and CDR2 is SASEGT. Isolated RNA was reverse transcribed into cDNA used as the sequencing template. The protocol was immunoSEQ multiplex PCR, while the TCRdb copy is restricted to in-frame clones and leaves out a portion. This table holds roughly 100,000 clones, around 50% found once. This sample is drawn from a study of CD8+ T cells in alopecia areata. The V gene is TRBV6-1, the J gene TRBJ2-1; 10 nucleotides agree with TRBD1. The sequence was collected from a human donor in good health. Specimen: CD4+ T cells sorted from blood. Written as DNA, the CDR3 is TGTGCCAGCAGTGCGACAGGGGGCATTTATAATGAGCAGTTCTTC. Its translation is CASSATGGIYNEQFF.